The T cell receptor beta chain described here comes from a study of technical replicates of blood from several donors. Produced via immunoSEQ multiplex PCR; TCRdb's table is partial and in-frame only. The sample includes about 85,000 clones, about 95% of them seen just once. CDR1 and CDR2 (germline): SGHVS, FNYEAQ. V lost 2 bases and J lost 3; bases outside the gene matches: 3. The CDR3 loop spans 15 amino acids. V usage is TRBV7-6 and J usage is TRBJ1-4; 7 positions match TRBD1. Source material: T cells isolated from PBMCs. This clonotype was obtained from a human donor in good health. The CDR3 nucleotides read TGTGCCAGCAGCTTAACAGGGGCCCCTAATGAAAAACTGTTTTTT. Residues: CASSLTGAPNEKLFF.